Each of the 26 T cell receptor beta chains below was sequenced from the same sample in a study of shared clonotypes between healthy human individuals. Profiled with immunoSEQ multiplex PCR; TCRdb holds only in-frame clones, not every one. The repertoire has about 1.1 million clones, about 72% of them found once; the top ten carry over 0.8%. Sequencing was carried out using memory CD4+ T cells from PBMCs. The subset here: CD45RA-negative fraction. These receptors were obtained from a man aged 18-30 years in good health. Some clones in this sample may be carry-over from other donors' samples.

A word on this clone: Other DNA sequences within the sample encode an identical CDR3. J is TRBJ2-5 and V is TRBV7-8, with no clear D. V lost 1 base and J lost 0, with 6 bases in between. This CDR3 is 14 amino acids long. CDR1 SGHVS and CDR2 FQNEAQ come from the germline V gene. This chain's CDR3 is CASSLVRYQETQYF. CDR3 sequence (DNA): TGTGCCAGCAGCTTAGTGAGGTACCAAGAGACCCAGTACTTC.

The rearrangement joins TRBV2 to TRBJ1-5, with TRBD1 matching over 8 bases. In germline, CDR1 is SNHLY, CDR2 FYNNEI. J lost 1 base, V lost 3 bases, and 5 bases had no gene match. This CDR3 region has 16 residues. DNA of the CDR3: TGTGCCAGCAGTGATCAGGGGGCGATGAGCAATCAGCCCCAGCATTTT. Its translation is CASSDQGAMSNQPQHF.

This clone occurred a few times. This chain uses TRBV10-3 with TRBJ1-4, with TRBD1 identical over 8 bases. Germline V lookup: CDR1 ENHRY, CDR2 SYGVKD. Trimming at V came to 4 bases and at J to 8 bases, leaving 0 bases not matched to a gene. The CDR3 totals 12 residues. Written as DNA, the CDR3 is TGTGCCATCAGTGGACAGGGGGAAAAACTGTTTTTT. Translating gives CAISGQGEKLFF.

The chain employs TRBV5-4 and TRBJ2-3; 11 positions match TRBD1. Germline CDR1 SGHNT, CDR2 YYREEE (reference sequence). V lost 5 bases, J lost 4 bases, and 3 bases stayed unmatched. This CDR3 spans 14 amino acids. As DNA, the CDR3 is TGTGCCAGCAGGAGGGACAGGGGGTCAGATACGCAGTATTTT. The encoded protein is CASRRDRGSDTQYF.

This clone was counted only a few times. In DNA, the CDR3 is TGTGCCAGCAGCTGGGACAGGGTTAGTGAAAAACTGTTTTTT. Protein: CASSWDRVSEKLFF. This chain connects TRBV5-5 to TRBJ1-4, with 9 bases fitting TRBD1. V shed 3 bases and J 7 bases; nucleotides not matched to a gene: 4. From germline, CDR1 is SGHKS and CDR2 YYEKEE (reference sequence). CDR3 length: 14 residues. Full variable domain (outside the CDR3, taken from reference TRBV5-5 and TRBJ1-4): DAGVTQSPTHLIKTRGQQVTLRCSPISGHKSVSWYQQVLGQGPQFIFQYYEKEERGRGNFPDRFSARQFPNYSSELNVNALLLGDSALYLCASSWDRVSEKLFFGSGTQLSVL.

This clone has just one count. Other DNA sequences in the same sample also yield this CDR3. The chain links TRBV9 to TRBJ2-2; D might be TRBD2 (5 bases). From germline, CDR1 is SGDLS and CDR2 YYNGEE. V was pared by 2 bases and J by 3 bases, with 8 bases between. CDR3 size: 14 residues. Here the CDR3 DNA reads TGTGCCAGCAGCGTTTTGAGGGACACCGGGGAGCTGTTTTTT. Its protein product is CASSVLRDTGELFF.

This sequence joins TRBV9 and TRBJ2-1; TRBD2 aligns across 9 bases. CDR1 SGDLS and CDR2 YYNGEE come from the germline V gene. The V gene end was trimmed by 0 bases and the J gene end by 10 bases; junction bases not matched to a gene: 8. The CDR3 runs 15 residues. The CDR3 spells CASSVDPSGEGEQFF. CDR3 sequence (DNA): TGTGCCAGCAGCGTAGACCCTAGCGGGGAAGGGGAGCAGTTCTTC.

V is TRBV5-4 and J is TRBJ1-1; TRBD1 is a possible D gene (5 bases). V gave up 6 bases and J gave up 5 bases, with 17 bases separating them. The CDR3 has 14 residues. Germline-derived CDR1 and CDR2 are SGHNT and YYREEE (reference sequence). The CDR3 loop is CASIRPGLRTEAFF. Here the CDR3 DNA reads TGTGCCAGCATCCGCCCGGGACTGAGGACTGAAGCTTTCTTT.

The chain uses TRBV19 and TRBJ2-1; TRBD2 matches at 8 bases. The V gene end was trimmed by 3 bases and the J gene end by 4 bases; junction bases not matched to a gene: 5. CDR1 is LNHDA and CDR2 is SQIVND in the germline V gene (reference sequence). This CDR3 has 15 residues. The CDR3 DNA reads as TGTGCCAGTAGTATTCGGAGCGGGAGTTACAATGAGCAGTTCTTC. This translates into CASSIRSGSYNEQFF.

CDR3 residues: CASSFLAGQETQYF. Written as DNA, the CDR3 is TGTGCCAGCAGCTTTTTAGCAGGGCAAGAGACCCAGTACTTC. The chain couples TRBV5-4 to TRBJ2-5; possible D gene TRBD1, 5 bases. Germline V gene data show CDR1 as SGHNT and CDR2 as YYREEE (reference sequence). CDR3 length: 14 residues. Between the trimmed V and J ends, which lost 2 bases and 2 bases, there was a span of 10 bases.

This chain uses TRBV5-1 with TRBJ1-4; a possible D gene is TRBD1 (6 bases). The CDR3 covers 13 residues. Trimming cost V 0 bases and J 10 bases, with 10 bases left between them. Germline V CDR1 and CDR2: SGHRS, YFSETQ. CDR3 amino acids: CASSLEGGGKLFF. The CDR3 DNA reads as TGCGCCAGCAGCTTGGAGGGAGGGGGAAAACTGTTTTTT.

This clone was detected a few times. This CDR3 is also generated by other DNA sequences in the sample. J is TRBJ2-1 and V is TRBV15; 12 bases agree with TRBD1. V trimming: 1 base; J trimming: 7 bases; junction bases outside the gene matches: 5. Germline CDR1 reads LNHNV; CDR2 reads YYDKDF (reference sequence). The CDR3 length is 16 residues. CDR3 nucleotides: TGTGCCACCAGCAGAGGGACGGGACAGGGGGCGAATGAGCAGTTCTTC. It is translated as CATSRGTGQGANEQFF. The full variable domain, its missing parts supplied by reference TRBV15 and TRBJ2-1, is DAMVIQNPRYQVTQFGKPVTLSCSQTLNHNVMYWYQQKSSQAPKLLFHYYDKDFNNEADTPDNFQSRRPNTSFCFLDIRSPGLGDTAMYLCATSRGTGQGANEQFFGPGTRLTVL.

The DNA for the CDR3 is TGTGCCAGCAGTCCCCGGCGGGTAAGGGAAGAGACCCAGTACTTC. Translation: CASSPRRVREETQYF. The chain is built from TRBV6-5 and TRBJ2-5; a possible D gene is TRBD2 (5 bases). The germline gives CDR1 MNHEY, CDR2 SVGAGI. The CDR3 spans 15 residues. V lost 5 bases and J lost 3, with 16 bases in between.

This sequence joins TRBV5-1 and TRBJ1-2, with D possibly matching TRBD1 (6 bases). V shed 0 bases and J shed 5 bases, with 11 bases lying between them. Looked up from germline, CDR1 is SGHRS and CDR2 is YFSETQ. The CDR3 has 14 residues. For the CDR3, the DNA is TGCGCCAGCAGCTTGGAGTGGACAGAGTATGGCTACACCTTC. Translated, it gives CASSLEWTEYGYTF.

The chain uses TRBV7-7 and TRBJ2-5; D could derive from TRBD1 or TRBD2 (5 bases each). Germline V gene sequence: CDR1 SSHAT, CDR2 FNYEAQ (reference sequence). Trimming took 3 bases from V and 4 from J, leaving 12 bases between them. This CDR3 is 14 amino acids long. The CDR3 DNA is TGTGCCAGCAGCTTCTCGGGACGAGGAGAGACCCAGTACTTC. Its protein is CASSFSGRGETQYF.

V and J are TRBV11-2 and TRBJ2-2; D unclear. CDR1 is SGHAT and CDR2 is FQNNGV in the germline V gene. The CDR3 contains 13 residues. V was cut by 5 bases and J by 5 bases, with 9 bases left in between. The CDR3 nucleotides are TGTGCCAGCAGCCCGCGATTTACCGGGGAGCTGTTTTTT. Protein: CASSPRFTGELFF.

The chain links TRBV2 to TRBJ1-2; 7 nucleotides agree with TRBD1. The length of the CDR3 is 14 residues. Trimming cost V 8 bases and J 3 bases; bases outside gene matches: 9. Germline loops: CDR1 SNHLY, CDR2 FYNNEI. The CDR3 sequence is CASSSQGGDYGYTF. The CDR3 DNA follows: TGTGCCAGCTCCTCCCAGGGGGGGGACTATGGCTACACCTTC.

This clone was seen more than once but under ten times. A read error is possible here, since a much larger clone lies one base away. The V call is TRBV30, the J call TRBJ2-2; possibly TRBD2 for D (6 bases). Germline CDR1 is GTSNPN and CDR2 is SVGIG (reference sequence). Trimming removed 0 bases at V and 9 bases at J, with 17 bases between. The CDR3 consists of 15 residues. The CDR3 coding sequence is TGTGCCTGGAGTGTTCAGGGCAGGGAGGCCAGGGAGCTGTTTTTT. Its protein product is CAWSVQGREARELFF.

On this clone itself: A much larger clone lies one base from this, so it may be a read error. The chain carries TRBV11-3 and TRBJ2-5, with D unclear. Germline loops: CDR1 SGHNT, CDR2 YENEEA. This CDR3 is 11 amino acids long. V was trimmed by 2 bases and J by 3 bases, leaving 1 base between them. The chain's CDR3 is CASSLKETQYF. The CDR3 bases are TGTGCCAGCAGCTTAAAAGAGACCCAGTACTTC.

The DNA of the CDR3 is TGCGCCAGCAGAAACCGGGACGTTTGCCATCAGCCCCAGCATTTT. Translating it yields CASRNRDVCHQPQHF. J is TRBJ1-5 and V is TRBV10-1, with D maybe TRBD1 (5 bases). The ends were cut back, 6 bases at V and 5 bases at J, with 17 bases in the middle. CDR1 and CDR2 from the germline V gene are WNHNN and SYGVQD (reference sequence). This CDR3 has 15 amino acids.

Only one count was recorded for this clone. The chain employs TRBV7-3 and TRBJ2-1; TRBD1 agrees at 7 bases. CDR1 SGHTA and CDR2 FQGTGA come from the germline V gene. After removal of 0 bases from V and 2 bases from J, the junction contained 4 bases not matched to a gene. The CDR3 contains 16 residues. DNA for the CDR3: TGTGCCAGCAGCTTAACAGGGGGCCCTCCCTACAATGAGCAGTTCTTC. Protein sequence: CASSLTGGPPYNEQFF.

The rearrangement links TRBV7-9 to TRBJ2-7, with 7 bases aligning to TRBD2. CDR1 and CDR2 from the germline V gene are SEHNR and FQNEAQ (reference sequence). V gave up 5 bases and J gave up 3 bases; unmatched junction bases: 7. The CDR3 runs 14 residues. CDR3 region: CASSIASGDYEQYF. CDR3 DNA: TGTGCCAGCAGCATCGCTAGCGGCGACTACGAGCAGTACTTC.

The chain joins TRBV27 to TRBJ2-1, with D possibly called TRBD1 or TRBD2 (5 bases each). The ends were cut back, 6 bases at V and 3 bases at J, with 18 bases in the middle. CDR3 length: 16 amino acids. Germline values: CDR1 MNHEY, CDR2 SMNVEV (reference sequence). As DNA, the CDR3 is TGTGCCAGCAGACCCTGGGGCAGCGGAGACTACAATGAGCAGTTCTTC. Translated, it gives CASRPWGSGDYNEQFF.

The CDR3 nucleotides read TGTGCCAGCAGCCTCTTCTCTGGAAACACCATATATTTT. Translation: CASSLFSGNTIYF. The gene calls are TRBV6-1 and TRBJ1-3, with unresolved D. Germline V gives CDR1 MNHNS, CDR2 SASEGT. The CDR3 runs 13 residues. Between the trimmed V and J ends, which lost 6 bases and 0 bases, there was a span of 6 bases.

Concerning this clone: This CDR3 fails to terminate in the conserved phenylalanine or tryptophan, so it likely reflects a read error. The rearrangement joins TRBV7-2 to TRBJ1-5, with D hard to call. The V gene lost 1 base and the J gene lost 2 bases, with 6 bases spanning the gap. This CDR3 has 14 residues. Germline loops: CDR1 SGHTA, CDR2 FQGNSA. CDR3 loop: CASSLVRGNQPQHL. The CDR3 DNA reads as TGTGCCAGCAGCTTAGTGAGAGGCAATCAGCCCCAGCATCTT.

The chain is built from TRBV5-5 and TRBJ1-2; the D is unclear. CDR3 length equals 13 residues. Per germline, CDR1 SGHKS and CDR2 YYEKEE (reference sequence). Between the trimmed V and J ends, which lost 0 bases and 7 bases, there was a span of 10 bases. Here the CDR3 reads CASSLVSTGGYTF. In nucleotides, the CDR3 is TGTGCCAGCAGCTTGGTCAGTACTGGTGGCTACACCTTC.